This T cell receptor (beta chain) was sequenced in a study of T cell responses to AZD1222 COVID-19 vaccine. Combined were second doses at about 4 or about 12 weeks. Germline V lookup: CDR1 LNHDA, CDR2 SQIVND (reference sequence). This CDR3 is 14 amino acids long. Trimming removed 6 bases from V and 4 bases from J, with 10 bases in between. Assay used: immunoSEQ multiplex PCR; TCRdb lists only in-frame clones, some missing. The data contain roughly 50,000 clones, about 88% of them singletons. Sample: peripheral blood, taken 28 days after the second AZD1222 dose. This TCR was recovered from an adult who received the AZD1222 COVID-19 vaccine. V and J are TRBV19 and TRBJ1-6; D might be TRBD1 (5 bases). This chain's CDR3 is CASSQGVYNSPLHF. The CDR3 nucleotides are TGTGCCAGTAGCCAGGGCGTATATAATTCACCCCTCCACTTT.